The sequence of this T cell receptor (beta chain) was determined in a study of T cells in Graves' hyperthyroidism and ophthalmopathy (dated by TCRdb to 2018 to 2020). About the full investigation: Peripheral blood was sampled at the time of initial diagnosis, prior to any treatment. Prospective prediction of ophthalmopathy was tested in an independent validation cohort of 18 to 20 hyperthyroidism patients and roughly 16 patients who later progressed to ophthalmopathy. For training and testing, the 110 or so patients in the discovery cohort were randomly divided in a 7:3 ratio. Thyroid tissue and blood T-cell repertoires from six Graves' hyperthyroidism patients were also compared in the study. TCR V-J signatures able to tell the groups apart were searched for in a discovery cohort of 90 to 100 patients, of whom roughly 42 had Graves' ophthalmopathy and around 57 had stable Graves' hyperthyroidism. TCR Vbeta CDR3 sequencing of 135 peripheral blood samples (under 45 ophthalmopathy, about 75 hyperthyroidism and 17 progressor patients) is reported in the paper. Following sampling, methimazole starting at 30 mg daily was given to hyperthyroidism patients, and high-dose intravenous methylprednisolone was given to ophthalmopathy patients.

Beyond this particular receptor, the publication reports: No statistical method was used to set the sample size in advance, and investigators knew the group allocation. Blood samples also contained most of the expanded thyroid clonotypes (frequency above 0.001), which suggests that blood repertoires may reflect thyroid immune responses. A 13 V-J signature model separated ophthalmopathy from stable hyperthyroidism, with nearly 90% sensitivity and 81% to 82% specificity in cross-validation and 80%/75% in testing. In validation, the model predicted progression to ophthalmopathy a median of about 5.9 months before onset, with 70% to 71% sensitivity and just under 75% specificity.

Of note for this clonotype: No cognate antigen has been identified for it. Base qualities are missing; no much larger clone stands one base away.

TCR beta CDR3 regions were amplified from RNA transcripts. The first round of RT-PCR for the TCR CDR3 was performed with the HTBI primer set and the Qiagen OneStep RT-PCR kit. A second multiplex PCR round built the libraries, followed by size selection and purification. The libraries were sequenced on an Illumina HiSeq2000 using paired-end 100 bp reads. As for the authors' bioinformatics: SOAPnuke was used to process the raw data, removing reads that contained adapters or uncalled bases, had a mean Phred below 15, or lacked an exact match to the constant primer or identifier. High-quality paired reads were merged using COPE v1.2.5, and each unique nucleotide sequence was defined as a clonotype. MiTCR v1.1 was used to align the clonotypes against IMGT TRBV, TRBD and TRBJ reference segments. Analysis was restricted to V-J combinations with a frequency above 0.0001, which covered roughly 99% of repertoires. A TCS score was defined as the ratio of F50 (clonal expansion) to E x V (chaos), with BLOSUM62-based TCRdist applied between CDR3 peptides within each V-J. Welch's t-statistics and random forest reduced roughly 540 V-J features to 13, which were used in a naive Bayes classifier (R e1071). TCRdb reanalyzed the raw reads on its own, using fastp at Q25 for trimming and MiXCR for clone calling, and kept in-frame beta chains. Rows are combined by CDR3 protein, so each entry shows the most common genes and DNA. None of the V and J calls come from the authors' own analysis; TCRdb made them. In all, the sample holds approximately 630,000 distinct CDR3 sequences, and around 16% of those were seen once. The top ten clonotypes cover around 3.9% of the sample.

Graves' hyperthyroidism was defined as stable when no progression to ophthalmopathy occurred over 18 months of follow-up. The hyperthyroidism patients were between 18 and 65 years old and newly diagnosed, with a disease duration of less than 2 months. The study excluded patients with uncontrolled infections, other autoimmune diseases, pregnancy or lactation. Diagnoses were established on the basis of clinical symptoms, serum thyroxine and TRAb, thyroid ultrasound, and orbital computed tomography. Ficoll-Paque density gradient centrifugation was used to isolate PBMCs from around 9.1 ml of fresh peripheral blood. Trizol reagent was used to extract total RNA, and RNA quality was then checked on an Agilent 2100 Bioanalyzer. Relative to germline, V is 5 bases shorter and J is 2 bases shorter, with 13 bases between their ends. The CDR3 numbers 14 residues from cysteine through phenylalanine. Only the CDR3 DNA stays, 42 bases, in frame from base 1.

Sequencing was performed on blood. The receptor was derived from a woman in her twenties or thirties with Graves' hyperthyroidism. The chain is assembled from TRBV12-3 or TRBV12-4 and TRBJ2-7; tentative D gene TRBD1, with 5 bases matching. The DNA sequence follows: TGTGCCAGCAGTCCCCCGGACAAAGCCTACGAGCAGTACTTC. Translated, it gives CASSPPDKAYEQYF.